The 8 T cell receptor beta chains in this list originate from one sample, sequenced in a study of T cell responses to AZD1222 COVID-19 vaccine. Generated by immunoSEQ multiplex PCR, the TCRdb table keeps only in-frame clones and is missing some. The table records over 100,000 clones, nearly 90% of them present only once. The specimen comprised peripheral blood, sampled on day 0 of MenACWY control vaccination. These receptors all come from an adult in good health.

The V call is TRBV7-3, the J call TRBJ1-2, with D possibly matching TRBD1 (5 bases). The CDR3 contains 14 residues. V gave up 5 bases and J gave up 3 bases, with 13 bases separating them. The germline V gene has CDR1 SGHTA and CDR2 FQGTGA. The CDR3 region is CASSPGEGHYGYTF. Here the CDR3 DNA reads TGTGCCAGCAGCCCCGGGGAGGGACACTATGGCTACACCTTC.

This chain links TRBV5-1 with TRBJ1-5, with D unclear. CDR3 length equals 14 residues. Germline V gene sequence: CDR1 SGHRS, CDR2 YFSETQ. Trimming stripped 3 bases from V and 6 bases from J, with 13 bases between. The CDR3 sequence: CASSYGVSGQPQHF. DNA for the CDR3: TGCGCCAGCAGCTACGGGGTTTCTGGTCAGCCCCAGCATTTT. Based on the CDR3 plus reference TRBV5-1 and TRBJ1-5, the full variable domain is KAGVTQTPRYLIKTRGQQVTLSCSPISGHRSVSWYQQTPGQGLQFLFEYFSETQRNKGNFPGRFSGRQFSNSRSEMNVSTLELGDSALYLCASSYGVSGQPQHFGDGTRLSIL.

J is TRBJ2-7 and V is TRBV5-1, with TRBD1 matching over 8 bases. The CDR3 is 12 amino acids. From germline, CDR1 is SGHRS and CDR2 YFSETQ. The ends lost 6 bases at V and 5 bases at J; junction bases unmatched: 4. CDR3 protein: CASTKDRDEQYF. CDR3 in DNA: TGCGCCAGCACTAAGGACAGGGACGAGCAGTACTTC.

The CDR3 coding sequence is TGTGCCAGCAGCTACAGGGGGGGATCCTACAATGAGCAGTTCTTC. This encodes CASSYRGGSYNEQFF. V usage is TRBV9 and J usage is TRBJ2-1, with D perhaps TRBD1 (8 bases). Trimming stripped 4 bases from V and 1 base from J, with 12 bases between. The germline CDR1 and CDR2 sequences are SGDLS and YYNGEE. The CDR3 runs 15 residues.

The V and J genes are TRBV4-1 and TRBJ1-2; no reliable D call. Germline V gene data show CDR1 as MGHRA and CDR2 as YSYEKL. The CDR3 runs 14 residues. The V end was cut by 1 base, the J end by 3 bases, with 9 bases between. The CDR3 is CASSQAWADYGYTF. CDR3 sequence (DNA): TGCGCCAGCAGCCAAGCTTGGGCGGACTATGGCTACACCTTC.

V usage is TRBV4-2 and J usage is TRBJ2-7; tentatively, D is TRBD2 (6 bases). Germline V gene data show CDR1 as LGHNA and CDR2 as YNFKEQ. The CDR3 sequence is 16 residues long. V was trimmed by 3 bases and J by 3 bases, leaving 18 bases between them. CDR3 protein: CASSQEGGAELYEQYF. DNA for the CDR3: TGTGCCAGCAGCCAGGAAGGAGGGGCCGAGCTCTACGAGCAGTACTTC.

The chain uses TRBV4-1 and TRBJ1-2; D gene uncertain. The V gene's germline CDR1 is MGHRA and CDR2 YSYEKL. CDR3 length: 14 residues. V was cut by 1 base and J by 8 bases, with 14 bases left in between. The CDR3 nucleotides are TGCGCCAGCAGCCAAGGGGCGTCCAGCGAGGGCTACACCTTC. Residues: CASSQGASSEGYTF.

V gene TRBV5-3 combines with J gene TRBJ2-5, with 7 bases matching TRBD1. TRBV5-3 is labeled an ORF, and its function is uncertain. The CDR3 runs 13 residues. V lost 9 bases and J lost 2; bases outside the gene matches: 7. CDR3 bases: TGTGCCAAACCCGGGACAGAACAAGAGACCCAGTACTTC. Its protein product is CAKPGTEQETQYF.